The present T cell receptor (beta chain) was sequenced within a study of Tregs in tolerant kidney transplant recipients. Study-wide context: Recipients received nonmyeloablative bone marrow transplants from related graft donors, with transient mixed chimerism.

Repertoires were generated with immunoSEQ multiplex PCR, while TCRdb's copy carries only in-frame clones and drops some. The sample has around 75,000 clones; 85% to 90% are singletons. Unstimulated Tregs (CD4+CD25+CD127-) and CD4+CD25- non-Tregs were sorted from PBMCs. Germline V lookup: CDR1 SGHAT, CDR2 FQNNGV. CDR3 length: 17 residues. V was clipped by 2 bases and J by 0 bases, with 17 bases between them. Turning to this clone: No antigen is known for it.

Study-level points and caveats: Activated donor B cell expansion appeared to reveal the most relevant donor-specific TCRbeta repertoire.

The genes are TRBV11-2 and TRBJ2-7, with D uncertain. Sequencing was performed on CD4+ T cells from blood, taken before the transplant. This receptor was taken from a human donor who received a combined kidney and bone marrow transplant. The CDR3 sequence: CASSLRYARYLSYEQYF. The CDR3 region has the DNA TGTGCCAGCAGCTTACGGTACGCGAGGTACCTCTCCTACGAGCAGTACTTC.